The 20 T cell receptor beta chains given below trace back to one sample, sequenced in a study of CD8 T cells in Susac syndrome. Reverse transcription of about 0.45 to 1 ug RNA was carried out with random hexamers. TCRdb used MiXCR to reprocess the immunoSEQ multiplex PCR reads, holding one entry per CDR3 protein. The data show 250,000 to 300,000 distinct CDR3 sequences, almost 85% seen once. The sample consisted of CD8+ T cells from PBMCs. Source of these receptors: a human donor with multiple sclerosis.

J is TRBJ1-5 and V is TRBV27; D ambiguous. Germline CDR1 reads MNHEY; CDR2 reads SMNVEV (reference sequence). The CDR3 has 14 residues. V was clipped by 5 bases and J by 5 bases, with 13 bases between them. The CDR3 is CASSGPFPYQPQHF. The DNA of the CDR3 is TGTGCCAGCAGTGGCCCATTCCCGTATCAGCCCCAGCATTTT.

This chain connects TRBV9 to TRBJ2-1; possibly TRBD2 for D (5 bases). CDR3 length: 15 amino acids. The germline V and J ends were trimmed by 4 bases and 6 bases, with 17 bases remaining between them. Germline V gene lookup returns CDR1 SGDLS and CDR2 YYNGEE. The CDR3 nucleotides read TGTGCCAGCAGCAACAGTCTCCGGGGAAGCAATGAGCAGTTCTTC. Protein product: CASSNSLRGSNEQFF.

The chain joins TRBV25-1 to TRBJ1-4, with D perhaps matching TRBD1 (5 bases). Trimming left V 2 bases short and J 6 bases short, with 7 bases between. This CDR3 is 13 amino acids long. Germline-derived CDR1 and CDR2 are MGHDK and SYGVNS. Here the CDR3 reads CASSEARDEKLFF. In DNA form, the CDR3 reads TGTGCCAGCAGTGAAGCCAGGGATGAAAAACTGTTTTTT. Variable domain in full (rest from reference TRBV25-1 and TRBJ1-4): EADIYQTPRYLVIGTGKKITLECSQTMGHDKMYWYQQDPGMELHLIHYSYGVNSTEKGDLSSESTVSRIRTEHFPLTLESARPSHTSQYLCASSEARDEKLFFGSGTQLSVL.

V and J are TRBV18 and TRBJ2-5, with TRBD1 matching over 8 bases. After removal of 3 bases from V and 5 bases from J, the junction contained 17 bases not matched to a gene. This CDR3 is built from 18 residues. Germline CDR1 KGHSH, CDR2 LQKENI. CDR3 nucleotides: TGTGCCAGCTCACCCTTCCCGGGACAGGAGATTACCGGGGAGACCCAGTACTTC. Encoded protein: CASSPFPGQEITGETQYF.

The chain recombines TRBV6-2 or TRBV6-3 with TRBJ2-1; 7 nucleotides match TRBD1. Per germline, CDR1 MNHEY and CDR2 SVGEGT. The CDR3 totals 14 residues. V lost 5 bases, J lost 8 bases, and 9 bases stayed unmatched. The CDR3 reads CASSKTGTIDEQFF. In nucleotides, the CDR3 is TGTGCCAGCAGTAAGACAGGGACGATAGATGAGCAGTTCTTC.

CDR3 nucleotide sequence: TGTGCCAGCAGCCACAGGTCTAGCGGGAGCGATGAGCAGTTCTTC. As protein: CASSHRSSGSDEQFF. The chain carries TRBV3-1 and TRBJ2-1, with 10 bases that match TRBD2. This CDR3 is built from 15 residues. The germline gives CDR1 LGHDT, CDR2 YNNKEL (reference sequence). V gave up 3 bases and J gave up 8 bases; unmatched junction bases: 7.

In DNA form, the CDR3 reads TGTGCCAGCAGCCTCAGTTTGTGGCCGATCGCCATATATTTT. Translated, it gives CASSLSLWPIAIYF. This chain joins TRBV12-3 or TRBV12-4 and TRBJ1-3; D unclear. V shed 6 bases and J shed 11 bases, with 20 bases lying between them. The CDR3 covers 14 residues.

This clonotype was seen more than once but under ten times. This CDR3 reads CASSLLAGDGETQYF. For the CDR3, the DNA is TGTGCCAGCAGTTTACTAGCGGGAGACGGCGAGACCCAGTACTTC. J is TRBJ2-5 and V is TRBV27; 10 bases map to TRBD2. The CDR3 length is 15 residues. Trimming removed 2 bases from V and 5 bases from J; junction bases left unmatched: 5. CDR1 and CDR2 from the germline V gene are MNHEY and SMNVEV (reference sequence).

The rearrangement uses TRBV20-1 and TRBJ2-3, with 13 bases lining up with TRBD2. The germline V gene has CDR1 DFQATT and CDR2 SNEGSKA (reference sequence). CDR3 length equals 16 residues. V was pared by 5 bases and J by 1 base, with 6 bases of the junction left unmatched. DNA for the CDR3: TGCAGTGCTCCAAGCACTAGCGGGAGGGGCACAGATACGCAGTATTTT. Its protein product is CSAPSTSGRGTDTQYF.

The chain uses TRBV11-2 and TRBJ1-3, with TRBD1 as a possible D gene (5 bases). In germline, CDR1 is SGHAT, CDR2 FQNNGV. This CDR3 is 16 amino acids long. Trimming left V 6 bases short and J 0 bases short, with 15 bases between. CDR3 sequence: CASRGGHLNSGNTIYF. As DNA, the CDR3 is TGTGCCAGCAGGGGTGGACACCTCAACTCTGGAAACACCATATATTTT. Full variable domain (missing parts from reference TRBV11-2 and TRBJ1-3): EAGVAQSPRYKIIEKRQSVAFWCNPISGHATLYWYQQILGQGPKLLIQFQNNGVVDDSQLPKDRFSAERLKGVDSTLKIQPAKLEDSAVYLCASRGGHLNSGNTIYFGEGSWLTVV.

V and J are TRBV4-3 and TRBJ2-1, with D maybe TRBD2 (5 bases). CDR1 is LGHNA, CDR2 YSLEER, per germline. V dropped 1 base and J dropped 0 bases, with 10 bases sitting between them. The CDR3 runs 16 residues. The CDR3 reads CASSQGSVRSYNEQFF. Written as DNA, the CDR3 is TGCGCCAGCAGCCAAGGTAGCGTACGCTCCTACAATGAGCAGTTCTTC.

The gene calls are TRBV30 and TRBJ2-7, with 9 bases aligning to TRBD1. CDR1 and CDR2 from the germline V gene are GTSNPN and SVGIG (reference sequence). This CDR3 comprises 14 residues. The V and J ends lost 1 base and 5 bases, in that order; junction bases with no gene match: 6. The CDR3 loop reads CAWSAGQGRHEQYF. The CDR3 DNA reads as TGTGCCTGGAGTGCAGGACAGGGGCGCCACGAGCAGTACTTC.

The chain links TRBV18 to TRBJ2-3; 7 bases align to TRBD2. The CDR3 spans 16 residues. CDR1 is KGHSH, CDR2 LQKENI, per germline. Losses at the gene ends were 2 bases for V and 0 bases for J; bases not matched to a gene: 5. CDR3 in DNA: TGTGCCAGCTCACCAGTCCTAGCGGCTAGCACAGATACGCAGTATTTT. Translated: CASSPVLAASTDTQYF.

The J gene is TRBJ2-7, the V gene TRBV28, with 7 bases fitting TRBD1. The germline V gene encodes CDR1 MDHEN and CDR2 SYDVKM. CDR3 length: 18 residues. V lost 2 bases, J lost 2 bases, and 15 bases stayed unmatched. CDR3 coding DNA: TGTGCCAGCAGTTTACCCCCGCTCGGGACAGCCTTAACCTACGAGCAGTACTTC. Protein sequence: CASSLPPLGTALTYEQYF. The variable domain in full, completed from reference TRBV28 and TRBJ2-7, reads DVKVTQSSRYLVKRTGEKVFLECVQDMDHENMFWYRQDPGLGLRLIYFSYDVKMKEKGDIPEGYSVSREKKERFSLILESASTNQTSMYLCASSLPPLGTALTYEQYFGPGTRLTVT.

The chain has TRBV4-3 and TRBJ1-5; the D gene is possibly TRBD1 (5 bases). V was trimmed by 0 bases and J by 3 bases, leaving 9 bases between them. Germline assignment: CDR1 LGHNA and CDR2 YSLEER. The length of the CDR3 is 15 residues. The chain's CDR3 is CASSQDGGVNQPQHF. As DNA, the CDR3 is TGCGCCAGCAGCCAAGATGGAGGGGTCAATCAGCCCCAGCATTTT.

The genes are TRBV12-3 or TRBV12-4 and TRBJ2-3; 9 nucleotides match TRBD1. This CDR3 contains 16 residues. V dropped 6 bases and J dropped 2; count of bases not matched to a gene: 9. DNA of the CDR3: TGTGCCAGCAGCGAACCGGGACAGGGTCCCACAGATACGCAGTATTTT. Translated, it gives CASSEPGQGPTDTQYF.

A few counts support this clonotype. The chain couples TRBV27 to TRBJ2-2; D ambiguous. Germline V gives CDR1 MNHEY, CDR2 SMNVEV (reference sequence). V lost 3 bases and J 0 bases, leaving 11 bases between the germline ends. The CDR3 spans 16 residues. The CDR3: CASSLVGFANTGELFF. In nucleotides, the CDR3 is TGTGCCAGCAGTTTGGTGGGGTTCGCGAACACCGGGGAGCTGTTTTTT.

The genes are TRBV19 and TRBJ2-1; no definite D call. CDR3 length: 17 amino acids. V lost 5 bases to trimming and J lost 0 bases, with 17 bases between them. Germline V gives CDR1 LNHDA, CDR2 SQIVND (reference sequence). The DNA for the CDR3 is TGTGCCAGTAGTCATCCCTCACGCTACAGCTCCTACAATGAGCAGTTCTTC. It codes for CASSHPSRYSSYNEQFF.

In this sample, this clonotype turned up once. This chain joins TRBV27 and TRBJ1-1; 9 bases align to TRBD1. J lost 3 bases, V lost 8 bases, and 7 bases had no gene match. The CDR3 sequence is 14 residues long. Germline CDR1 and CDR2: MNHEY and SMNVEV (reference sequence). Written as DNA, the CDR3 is TGTGCCAGCGGGCGACAGGGGGGGGACACTGAAGCTTTCTTT. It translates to CASGRQGGDTEAFF.

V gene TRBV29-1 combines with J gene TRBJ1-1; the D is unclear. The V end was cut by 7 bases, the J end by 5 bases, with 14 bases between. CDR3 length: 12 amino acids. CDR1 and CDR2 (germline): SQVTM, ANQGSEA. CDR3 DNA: TGCAGCGCAACCCTAGGGAGTACTGAAGCTTTCTTT. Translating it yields CSATLGSTEAFF.